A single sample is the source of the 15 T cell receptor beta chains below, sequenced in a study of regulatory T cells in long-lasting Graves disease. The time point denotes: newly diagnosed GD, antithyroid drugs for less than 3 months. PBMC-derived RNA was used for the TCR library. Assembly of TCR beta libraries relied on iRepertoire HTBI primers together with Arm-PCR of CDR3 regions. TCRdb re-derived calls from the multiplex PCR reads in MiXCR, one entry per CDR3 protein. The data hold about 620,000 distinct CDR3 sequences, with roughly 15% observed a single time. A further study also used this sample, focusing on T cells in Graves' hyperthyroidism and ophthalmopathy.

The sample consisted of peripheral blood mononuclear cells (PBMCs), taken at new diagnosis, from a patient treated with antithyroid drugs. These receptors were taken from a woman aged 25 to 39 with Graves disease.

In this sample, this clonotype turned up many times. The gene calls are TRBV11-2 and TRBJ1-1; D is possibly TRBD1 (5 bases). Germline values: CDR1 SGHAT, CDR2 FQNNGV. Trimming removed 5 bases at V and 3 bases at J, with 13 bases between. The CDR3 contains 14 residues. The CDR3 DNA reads TGTGCCAGCAGCGTGGGGGGGGTGTACACTGAAGCTTTCTTT. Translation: CASSVGGVYTEAFF.

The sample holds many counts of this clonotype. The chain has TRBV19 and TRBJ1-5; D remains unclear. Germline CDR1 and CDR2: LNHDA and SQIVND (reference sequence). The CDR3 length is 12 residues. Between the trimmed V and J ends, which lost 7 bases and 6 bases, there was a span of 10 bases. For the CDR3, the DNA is TGTGCCAGTACTCGGGAGCGTCAGCCCCAGCATTTT. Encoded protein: CASTRERQPQHF.

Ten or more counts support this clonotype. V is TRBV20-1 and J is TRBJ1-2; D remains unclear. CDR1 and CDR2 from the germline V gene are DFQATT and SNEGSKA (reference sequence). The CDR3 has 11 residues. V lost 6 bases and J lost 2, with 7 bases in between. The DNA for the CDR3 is TGCAGTGCCAGGCGAAACTATGGCTACACCTTC. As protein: CSARRNYGYTF.

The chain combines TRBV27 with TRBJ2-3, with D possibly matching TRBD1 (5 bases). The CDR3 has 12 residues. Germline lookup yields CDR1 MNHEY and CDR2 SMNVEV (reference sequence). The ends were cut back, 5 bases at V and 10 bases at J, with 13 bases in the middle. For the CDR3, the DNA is TGTGCCAGCAGTCCCAAAGTAGGGGCGCAGTATTTT. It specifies CASSPKVGAQYF.

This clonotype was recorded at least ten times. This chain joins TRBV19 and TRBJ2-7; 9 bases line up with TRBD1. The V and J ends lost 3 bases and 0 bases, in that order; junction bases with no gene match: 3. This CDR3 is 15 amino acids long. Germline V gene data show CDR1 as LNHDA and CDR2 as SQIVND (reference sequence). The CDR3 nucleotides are TGTGCCAGTAGTATCACGACAGGGGGCTCCTACGAGCAGTACTTC. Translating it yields CASSITTGGSYEQYF.

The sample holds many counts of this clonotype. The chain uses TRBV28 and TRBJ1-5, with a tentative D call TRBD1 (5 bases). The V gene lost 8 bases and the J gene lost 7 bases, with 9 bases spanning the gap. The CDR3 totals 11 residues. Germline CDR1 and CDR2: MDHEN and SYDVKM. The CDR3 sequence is CASGGVQPQHF. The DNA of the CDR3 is TGTGCCAGCGGGGGGGTACAGCCCCAGCATTTT.

The CDR3 protein is CASSQPNLGGYTGELFF. Here the CDR3 DNA reads TGTGCCAGCAGCCAACCGAATTTGGGGGGATACACCGGGGAGCTGTTTTTT. The chain carries TRBV5-5 and TRBJ2-2, with a possible D match to TRBD2 (6 bases). The germline V and J ends were trimmed by 4 bases and 3 bases, with 19 bases remaining between them. The CDR3 contains 17 residues. The V gene's germline CDR1 is SGHKS and CDR2 YYEKEE (reference sequence).

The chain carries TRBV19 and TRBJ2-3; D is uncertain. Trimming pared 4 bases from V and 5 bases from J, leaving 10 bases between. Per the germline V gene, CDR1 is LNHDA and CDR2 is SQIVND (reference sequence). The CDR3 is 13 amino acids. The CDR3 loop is CASSRIERDTQYF. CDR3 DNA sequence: TGTGCCAGTAGTAGGATTGAGAGAGATACGCAGTATTTT.

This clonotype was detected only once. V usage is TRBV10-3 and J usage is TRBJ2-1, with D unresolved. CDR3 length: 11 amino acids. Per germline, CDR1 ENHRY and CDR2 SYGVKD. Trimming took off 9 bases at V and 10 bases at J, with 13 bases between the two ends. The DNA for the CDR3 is TGTGCCATGGCCCAGGCCGGGGAGCAGTTCTTC. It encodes CAMAQAGEQFF.

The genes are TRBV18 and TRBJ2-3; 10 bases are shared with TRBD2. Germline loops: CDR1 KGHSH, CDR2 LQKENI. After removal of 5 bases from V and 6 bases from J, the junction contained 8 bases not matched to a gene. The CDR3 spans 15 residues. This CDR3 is CASSLSSGSADTQYF. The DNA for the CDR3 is TGTGCCAGCTCATTGTCTAGCGGGAGTGCGGATACGCAGTATTTT.

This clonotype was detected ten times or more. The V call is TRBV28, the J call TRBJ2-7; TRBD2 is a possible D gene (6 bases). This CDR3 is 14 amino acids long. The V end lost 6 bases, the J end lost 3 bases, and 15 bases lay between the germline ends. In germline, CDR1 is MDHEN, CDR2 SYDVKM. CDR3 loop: CASRSASGVYEQYF. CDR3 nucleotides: TGTGCCAGCAGGTCGGCTTCGGGGGTCTACGAGCAGTACTTC.

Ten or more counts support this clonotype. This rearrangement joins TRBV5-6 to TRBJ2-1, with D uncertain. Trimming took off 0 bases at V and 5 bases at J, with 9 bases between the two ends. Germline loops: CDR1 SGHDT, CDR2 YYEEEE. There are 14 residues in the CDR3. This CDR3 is CASSLAGLNNEQFF. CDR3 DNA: TGTGCCAGCAGCTTGGCCGGTTTGAACAATGAGCAGTTCTTC.

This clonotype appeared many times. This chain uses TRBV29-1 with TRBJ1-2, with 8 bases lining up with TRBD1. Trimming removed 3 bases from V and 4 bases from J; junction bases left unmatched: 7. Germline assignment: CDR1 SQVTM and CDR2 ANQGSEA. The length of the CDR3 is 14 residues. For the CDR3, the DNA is TGCAGCGTTGATGGGGACAGGAGCGCCTATGGCTACACCTTC. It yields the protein CSVDGDRSAYGYTF.

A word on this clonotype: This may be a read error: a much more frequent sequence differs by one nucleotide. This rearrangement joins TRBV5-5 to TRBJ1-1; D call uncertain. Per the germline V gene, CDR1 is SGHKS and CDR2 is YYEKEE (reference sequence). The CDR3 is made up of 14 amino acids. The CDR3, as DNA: TGTGCCGGCAGCTTGAGGCTCTTGAACACTGAAGCTTTCTTT. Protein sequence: CAGSLRLLNTEAFF.

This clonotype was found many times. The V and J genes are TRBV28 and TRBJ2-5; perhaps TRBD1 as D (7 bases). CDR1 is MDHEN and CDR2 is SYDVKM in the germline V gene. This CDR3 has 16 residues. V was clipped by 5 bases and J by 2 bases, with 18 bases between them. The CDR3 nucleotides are TGTGCCAGCAGTCAGGGGCAGGGGGGTTCACAAGAGACCCAGTACTTC. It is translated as CASSQGQGGSQETQYF. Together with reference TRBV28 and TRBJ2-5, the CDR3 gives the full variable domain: DVKVTQSSRYLVKRTGEKVFLECVQDMDHENMFWYRQDPGLGLRLIYFSYDVKMKEKGDIPEGYSVSREKKERFSLILESASTNQTSMYLCASSQGQGGSQETQYFGPGTRLLVL.